Sequencing of this T cell receptor (beta chain) was carried out in a study of molecular identifiers for immune sequencing clone quantification. Whole-study results and caveats: Spiked Jurkat TCR RNA equivalent to one cell reportedly surfaced among some 1 million naive cells.

Only a few counts were recorded for this clonotype. Its matching antigen is unknown. Libraries for naive CD8 T cells, which were made from approximately 20,000 to 980,000 sorted cells, drew on 10%, 30% or 50% of the RNA. Researchers sorted naive CD8 T cells as cells that were CD8+CD4-CCR7+CD45RA+. Listed TCR primers and previously described methods were used for bulk TCR libraries. TCRdb ran MiXCR on the PCR reads and lists one entry per CDR3 protein. The data show around 460,000 distinct CDR3 sequences, about 26% seen once. This sequence was found in a human donor in good health. Some libraries in this study had Jurkat cell RNA spiked in. The sequenced material came from naive CD8+ T cells from blood, with Jurkat cell RNA spiked in. The subset denotes: FACS-sorted CD8+CD4-CCR7+CD45RA+ naive T cells.

This chain's CDR3 is CASSDAGGYNEQFF. CDR3 DNA sequence: TGTGCCAGCAGTGACGCCGGAGGGTACAATGAGCAGTTCTTC. The chain carries TRBV25-1 and TRBJ2-1, with TRBD2 as a possible D gene (6 bases). This CDR3 region has 14 residues. V lost 3 bases, J lost 4 bases, and 10 bases lay in between. The germline gives CDR1 MGHDK, CDR2 SYGVNS.